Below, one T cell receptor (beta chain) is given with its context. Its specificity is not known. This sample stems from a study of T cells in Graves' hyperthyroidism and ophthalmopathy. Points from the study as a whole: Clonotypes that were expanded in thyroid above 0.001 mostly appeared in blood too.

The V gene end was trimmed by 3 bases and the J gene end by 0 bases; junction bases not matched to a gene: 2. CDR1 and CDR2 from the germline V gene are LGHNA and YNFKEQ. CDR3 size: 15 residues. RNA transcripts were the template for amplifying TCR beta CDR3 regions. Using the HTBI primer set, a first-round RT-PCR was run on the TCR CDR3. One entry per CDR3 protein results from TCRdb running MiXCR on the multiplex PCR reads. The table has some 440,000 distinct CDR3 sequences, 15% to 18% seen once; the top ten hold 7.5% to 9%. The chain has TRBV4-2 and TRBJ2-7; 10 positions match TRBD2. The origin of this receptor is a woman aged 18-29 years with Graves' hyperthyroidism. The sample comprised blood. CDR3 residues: CASSQGLASSYEQYF. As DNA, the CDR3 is TGTGCCAGCAGCCAGGGACTAGCGAGCTCCTACGAGCAGTACTTC.